The next 22 T cell receptor beta chains were all read from a single sample in a study of shared clonotypes between healthy human individuals. CD45RO-negative, CCR7-positively selected cells formed the naive CD8 fraction, excluding terminally differentiated effector memory CD45RA+ cells. Sequenced by immunoSEQ multiplex PCR; TCRdb stores in-frame clones only, minus some. The repertoire holds hundreds of thousands of clones, with approximately 95% as singletons. The specimen was naive CD8+ T cells sorted from blood. All receptors come from a woman in her twenties or thirties in good health.

This clone was counted a single time. The rearrangement joins TRBV7-9 to TRBJ2-2, with 10 positions matching TRBD2. V dropped 5 bases and J dropped 4; count of bases not matched to a gene: 4. The CDR3 is 15 residues long. Germline V lookup: CDR1 SEHNR, CDR2 FQNEAQ (reference sequence). Written as DNA, the CDR3 is TGTGCCAGCAGCCCGACTAGCGGGTCCACCGGGGAGCTGTTTTTT. Translation: CASSPTSGSTGELFF.

CDR3 DNA: TGTGCCAGCAGCGTAGGAAGGACAGTTCGGTCTGGGGCCAACGTCCTGACTTTC. This translates into CASSVGRTVRSGANVLTF. This sequence joins TRBV9 and TRBJ2-6, with a weak D call TRBD1 (6 bases). CDR3 length: 18 amino acids. Germline V lookup: CDR1 SGDLS, CDR2 YYNGEE. Trimming left V 0 bases short and J 1 base short, with 14 bases between.

The chain employs TRBV29-1 and TRBJ2-5, with TRBD2 as a possible D gene (5 bases). Germline CDR1 reads SQVTM; CDR2 reads ANQGSEA. The V gene lost 7 bases and the J gene lost 2 bases, with 11 bases spanning the gap. The CDR3 has 12 amino acids. DNA for the CDR3: TGCAGCGCTTACCGGGGTCAAGAGACCCAGTACTTC. Residues: CSAYRGQETQYF.

The rearrangement uses TRBV6-5 and TRBJ2-7; D ambiguous. V dropped 5 bases and J dropped 3 bases, with 11 bases sitting between them. This CDR3 comprises 13 residues. Per the germline V gene, CDR1 is MNHEY and CDR2 is SVGAGI. The CDR3 DNA follows: TGTGCCAGCAGTGATCTAGTCCGCTACGAGCAGTACTTC. Encoded protein: CASSDLVRYEQYF.

J is TRBJ1-5 and V is TRBV28, with TRBD1 matching over 10 bases. This CDR3 is built from 17 residues. The germline V gene has CDR1 MDHEN and CDR2 SYDVKM. The V and J ends lost 3 bases and 5 bases, in that order; junction bases with no gene match: 10. The CDR3 bases are TGTGCCAGCAGTTTTTCCGGGACAGGGGTGTTGCATCAGCCCCAGCATTTT. Translating gives CASSFSGTGVLHQPQHF. Looking up the rest from reference TRBV28 and TRBJ1-5 gives the full variable domain: DVKVTQSSRYLVKRTGEKVFLECVQDMDHENMFWYRQDPGLGLRLIYFSYDVKMKEKGDIPEGYSVSREKKERFSLILESASTNQTSMYLCASSFSGTGVLHQPQHFGDGTRLSIL.

The chain links TRBV29-1 to TRBJ2-7; D is uncertain. The germline CDR1 and CDR2 sequences are SQVTM and ANQGSEA. The CDR3 consists of 11 residues. Trimming pared 3 bases from V and 3 bases from J, leaving 6 bases between. The CDR3 loop is CSVDYHYEQYF. Here the CDR3 DNA reads TGCAGCGTTGACTACCACTACGAGCAGTACTTC.

This CDR3 reads CASRPGQALTTKVGYTF. The CDR3 DNA is TGTGCCAGTAGGCCGGGACAGGCCCTCACAACTAAGGTTGGCTACACCTTC. The rearrangement joins TRBV19 to TRBJ1-2, with 8 positions matching TRBD1. Per germline, CDR1 LNHDA and CDR2 SQIVND (reference sequence). V was clipped by 6 bases and J by 7 bases; unmatched bases: 19. The CDR3 sequence is 17 residues long.

Only one count was recorded for this clone. V usage is TRBV5-4 and J usage is TRBJ2-6; 10 bases map to TRBD1. The V segment lost 1 base and the J segment 0 bases; nucleotides outside the gene matches: 4. Germline loops: CDR1 SGHNT, CDR2 YYREEE (reference sequence). CDR3 length equals 18 residues. In DNA form, the CDR3 reads TGTGCCAGCAGCTTGTGGACAGGGGGGGACTCTGGGGCCAACGTCCTGACTTTC. Amino acids: CASSLWTGGDSGANVLTF. The full variable domain, completed using reference TRBV5-4 and TRBJ2-6, is ETGVTQSPTHLIKTRGQQVTLRCSSQSGHNTVSWYQQALGQGPQFIFQYYREEENGRGNFPPRFSGLQFPNYSSELNVNALELDDSALYLCASSLWTGGDSGANVLTFGAGSRLTVL.

The chain links TRBV6-1 to TRBJ2-7; D tentatively reads TRBD1 or TRBD2 (5 bases each). This CDR3 has 13 residues. Germline CDR1 MNHNS, CDR2 SASEGT. V lost 6 bases to trimming and J lost 6 bases, with 15 bases between them. The CDR3 nucleotides read TGTGCCAGCAGCGCCGGGACCTCTCGCGAGCAGTACTTC. Its protein product is CASSAGTSREQYF.

V and J are TRBV19 and TRBJ1-5; perhaps TRBD1 as D (5 bases). The CDR3 is 15 residues long. Germline V gene data show CDR1 as LNHDA and CDR2 as SQIVND (reference sequence). Trimming removed 4 bases from V and 4 bases from J, with 14 bases in between. The CDR3 reads CASSTIWGANQPQHF. The CDR3, as DNA: TGTGCCAGTAGTACCATCTGGGGCGCTAATCAGCCCCAGCATTTT.

The rearrangement joins TRBV11-2 to TRBJ1-2; D possibly corresponds to TRBD1 (6 bases). This CDR3 has 14 residues. V lost 3 bases and J 4 bases, leaving 12 bases between the germline ends. CDR1 SGHAT and CDR2 FQNNGV come from the germline V gene. The CDR3 reads CASSLIGGGYGYTF. CDR3 bases: TGTGCCAGCAGCTTGATAGGGGGAGGCTATGGCTACACCTTC.

The chain has TRBV13 and TRBJ2-1, with D perhaps TRBD1 (5 bases). Germline CDR1 PRHDT, CDR2 FYEKMQ (reference sequence). CDR3 size: 16 residues. V was cut by 1 base and J by 6 bases, with 16 bases left in between. The chain's CDR3 is CASSLDGEVRGNEQFF. CDR3 DNA: TGTGCCAGCAGCTTAGACGGAGAGGTTAGGGGCAATGAGCAGTTCTTC. Full variable domain (rest looked up from reference TRBV13 and TRBJ2-1): AAGVIQSPRHLIKEKRETATLKCYPIPRHDTVYWYQQGPGQDPQFLISFYEKMQSDKGSIPDRFSAQQFSDYHSELNMSSLELGDSALYFCASSLDGEVRGNEQFFGPGTRLTVL.

Here the CDR3 reads CAISESVGGGNQPQHF. The CDR3 nucleotides read TGTGCCATCAGTGAGTCGGTTGGGGGTGGCAATCAGCCCCAGCATTTT. The V call is TRBV10-3, the J call TRBJ1-5; perhaps TRBD1 as D (5 bases). This CDR3 contains 16 residues. Trimming left V 0 bases short and J 2 bases short, with 11 bases between. The germline CDR1 and CDR2 sequences are ENHRY and SYGVKD.

This clone occurred once. This chain links TRBV29-1 with TRBJ1-2; D is perhaps TRBD1 (5 bases). The CDR3 runs to 13 residues. Germline CDR1 reads SQVTM; CDR2 reads ANQGSEA. V lost 3 bases and J lost 2, with 10 bases in between. CDR3 loop: CSVEKGPNYGYTF. CDR3 DNA: TGCAGCGTTGAGAAGGGGCCGAACTATGGCTACACCTTC.

This rearrangement joins TRBV29-1 to TRBJ1-1; D uncertain. V lost 0 bases and J lost 0, with 8 bases in between. The length of the CDR3 is 14 residues. Germline lookup yields CDR1 SQVTM and CDR2 ANQGSEA. The CDR3 protein is CSVEDIMMNTEAFF. DNA of the CDR3: TGCAGCGTTGAAGATATCATGATGAACACTGAAGCTTTCTTT.

This chain joins TRBV6-5 and TRBJ2-7; D unresolved. Germline V gene data show CDR1 as MNHEY and CDR2 as SVGAGI. Trimming removed 0 bases at V and 2 bases at J, with 11 bases between. This CDR3 spans 15 amino acids. DNA for the CDR3: TGTGCCAGCAGTTACTCGGGTACCGTTACCTACGAGCAGTACTTC. Encoded protein: CASSYSGTVTYEQYF.

V and J are TRBV7-9 and TRBJ1-1; D remains unclear. The germline gives CDR1 SEHNR, CDR2 FQNEAQ (reference sequence). The CDR3 totals 13 residues. V dropped 2 bases and J dropped 0 bases, with 4 bases sitting between them. The CDR3 sequence is CASSLSLNTEAFF. CDR3 DNA: TGTGCCAGCAGCTTAAGTTTGAACACTGAAGCTTTCTTT.

J is TRBJ1-1 and V is TRBV10-3, with D unclear. Per the germline V gene, CDR1 is ENHRY and CDR2 is SYGVKD. The CDR3 has 12 amino acids. V was trimmed by 6 bases and J by 6 bases, leaving 11 bases between them. The CDR3 DNA reads as TGTGCCATCAGGCACGAGTCTGCTGAAGCTTTCTTT. It translates to CAIRHESAEAFF.

This clone has only one observation. The chain links TRBV27 to TRBJ2-7; perhaps TRBD1 as D (6 bases). The CDR3 consists of 12 residues. Germline assignment: CDR1 MNHEY and CDR2 SMNVEV (reference sequence). The V gene lost 10 bases and the J gene lost 4 bases, with 14 bases spanning the gap. This chain's CDR3 is CATLGAGYEQYF. The CDR3 nucleotides are TGTGCCACCCTGGGGGCAGGGTACGAGCAGTACTTC.

V is TRBV19 and J is TRBJ1-5; D gene uncertain. Trimming stripped 7 bases from V and 3 bases from J, with 16 bases between. Germline V lookup: CDR1 LNHDA, CDR2 SQIVND (reference sequence). This CDR3 spans 15 amino acids. CDR3 nucleotides: TGTGCCAGTAATCAAGTGGGTACGTACAATCAGCCCCAGCATTTT. It encodes CASNQVGTYNQPQHF.

The chain carries TRBV4-2 and TRBJ2-7; D call uncertain. The CDR3 loop spans 15 amino acids. Germline lookup yields CDR1 LGHNA and CDR2 YNFKEQ. Trimming shortened V by 0 bases and J by 5 bases, and 14 bases separated the two germline ends. CDR3: CASSQEFWGRHEQYF. The CDR3, as DNA: TGTGCCAGCAGCCAAGAGTTCTGGGGAAGGCACGAGCAGTACTTC.

The J gene is TRBJ2-2, the V gene TRBV5-1; possibly TRBD1 for D (5 bases). Germline loops: CDR1 SGHRS, CDR2 YFSETQ. V was pared by 5 bases and J by 4 bases, with 15 bases between. This CDR3 is 15 amino acids long. The CDR3 nucleotides are TGCGCCAGCAGAGTCGACAGTTCCCCCACCGGGGAGCTGTTTTTT. Translation gives CASRVDSSPTGELFF.